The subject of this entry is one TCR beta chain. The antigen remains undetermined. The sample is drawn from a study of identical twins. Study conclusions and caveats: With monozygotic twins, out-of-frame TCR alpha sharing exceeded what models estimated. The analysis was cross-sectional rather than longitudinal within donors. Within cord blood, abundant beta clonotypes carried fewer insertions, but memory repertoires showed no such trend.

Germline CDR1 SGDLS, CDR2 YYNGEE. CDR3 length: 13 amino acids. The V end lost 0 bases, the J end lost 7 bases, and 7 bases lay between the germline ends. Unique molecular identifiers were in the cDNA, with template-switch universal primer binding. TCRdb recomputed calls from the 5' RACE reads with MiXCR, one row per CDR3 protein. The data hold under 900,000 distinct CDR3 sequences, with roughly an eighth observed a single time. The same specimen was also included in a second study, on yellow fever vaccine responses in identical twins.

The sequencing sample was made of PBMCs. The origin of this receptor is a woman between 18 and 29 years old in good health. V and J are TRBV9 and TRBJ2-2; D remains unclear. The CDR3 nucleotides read TGTGCCAGCAGCGTAGCCGGCCACGGGGAGCTGTTTTTT. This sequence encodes CASSVAGHGELFF.